This record covers a single T cell receptor beta chain. This CDR3 is 13 amino acids long. The V and J ends lost 4 bases and 6 bases respectively, with 10 bases between them. Germline V gene data show CDR1 as KGHDR and CDR2 as SFDVKD. Original handling: Reference gene primer amplification yielded estimated nucleated cell counts. Clones were sequenced by immunoSEQ multiplex PCR, and TCRdb holds only the in-frame ones, with some missing. The V and J calls and clone size come from that table; D and trimming were worked out from the DNA. Here the sample spans 200,000 to 250,000 clones, 88% being singletons. These data belong to a study of blood T cell repertoires in COVID-19.

The source of this sequence is a woman between 55 and 75 years old with acute or convalescent COVID-19. Sample: peripheral blood. The chain carries TRBV24-1 and TRBJ2-3, with D possibly TRBD1 on 6 matching bases. The DNA for the CDR3 is TGTGCCACCAGTGACGGTCAGGGGGATACGCAGTATTTT. Translation gives CATSDGQGDTQYF.